These T cell receptor beta chains were read from a single sample in a study of T cell repertoires in cytomegalovirus infection. TCRdb passed the reads through MiXCR, listing each CDR3 protein once. The sample yields some 940,000 distinct CDR3 sequences, approximately 31% seen once. No cognate antigen is known for these TCRs. The material sequenced was cultured CD8+ T cells from PBMCs, taken from culture after CMV antigen stimulation. Receptor source: a human donor in good health (CMV status not recorded). Some clones in this sample may be carry-over from other donors' samples. The CDR3 runs from the conserved cysteine through the conserved F or W. Each record gives: V gene, clone size, D gene, J gene, CDR3 protein, CDR3 DNA. A D gene is named only where the DNA matches it firmly. Size tells how often a clone was seen (once, few, many) or the class of an expanded clone, and some rows leave it out.

v_gene: TRBV7-9; abundance: NA; d_gene: TRBD1; j_gene: TRBJ1-1; CDR3aa: CVSSPRGRTEAFF; CDR3nt: TGTGTCAGCAGCCCAAGGGGGCGGACTGAAGCTTTCTTT
v_gene: TRBV7-9; abundance: many; d_gene: NA; j_gene: TRBJ1-2; CDR3aa: CASSLAFRGYTF; CDR3nt: TGTGCCAGCAGCTTAGCATTCCGCGGCTACACCTTC
v_gene: TRBV6-5; abundance: NA; d_gene: TRBD1; j_gene: TRBJ2-2; CDR3aa: CASSYIILPGQGITGELFF; CDR3nt: TGTGCCAGCAGTTACATTATACTTCCGGGACAGGGAATCACCGGGGAGCTGTTTTTT
v_gene: TRBV12-3/TRBV12-4; abundance: NA; d_gene: TRBD2; j_gene: TRBJ2-1; CDR3aa: CASSPSGGAEEQFF; CDR3nt: TGTGCCAGCAGTCCTAGCGGGGGGGCGGAGGAGCAGTTCTTC
v_gene: TRBV28; abundance: NA; d_gene: TRBD2; j_gene: TRBJ2-3; CDR3aa: CASSFERGPRTDTQYF; CDR3nt: TGTGCCAGCAGCTTCGAGCGGGGCCCCCGCACAGATACGCAGTATTTT
v_gene: TRBV7-9; abundance: NA; d_gene: TRBD1; j_gene: TRBJ2-1; CDR3aa: CASSSGRTGYNEQFF; CDR3nt: TGTGCCAGCAGCTCAGGCCGGACAGGCTACAATGAGCAGTTCTTC
v_gene: TRBV20-1; abundance: few; d_gene: NA; j_gene: TRBJ1-5; CDR3aa: CSARDRAGFGNQPQHF; CDR3nt: TGCAGTGCTAGAGATCGGGCAGGGTTCGGCAATCAGCCCCAGCATTTT
v_gene: TRBV7-9; abundance: NA; d_gene: TRBD1; j_gene: TRBJ2-6; CDR3aa: CASSFTHQGQGFTGANVLTF; CDR3nt: TGTGCCAGCAGCTTTACACATCAGGGACAGGGCTTCACTGGGGCCAACGTCCTGACTTTC
v_gene: TRBV5-1; abundance: NA; d_gene: NA; j_gene: TRBJ2-5; CDR3aa: CASSLAAGLQETQYF; CDR3nt: TGCGCCAGCAGCTTGGCCGCGGGCCTCCAAGAGACCCAGTACTTC
v_gene: TRBV7-8; abundance: many; d_gene: NA; j_gene: TRBJ2-1; CDR3aa: CASSLGPANEQFF; CDR3nt: TGTGCCAGCAGCTTAGGGCCCGCCAATGAGCAGTTCTTC
v_gene: TRBV7-6; abundance: many; d_gene: NA; j_gene: TRBJ2-2; CDR3aa: CASSLVGANTGELFF; CDR3nt: TGTGCCAGCAGCTTAGTCGGGGCGAACACCGGGGAGCTGTTTTTT
v_gene: TRBV5-6; abundance: few; d_gene: NA; j_gene: TRBJ1-3; CDR3aa: CASSFTGKELNTIYF; CDR3nt: TGTGCCAGCAGCTTTACAGGGAAAGAGTTAAACACCATATATTTT
v_gene: TRBV12-3/TRBV12-4; abundance: few; d_gene: NA; j_gene: TRBJ2-2; CDR3aa: CASRTKDYTGELFF; CDR3nt: TGTGCCAGCAGAACCAAGGATTACACCGGGGAGCTGTTTTTT
v_gene: TRBV2; abundance: few; d_gene: TRBD1; j_gene: TRBJ1-5; CDR3aa: CASSESRLRDRGVNQPQHF; CDR3nt: TGTGCCAGCAGTGAGTCGCGTTTAAGGGACAGGGGGGTCAATCAGCCCCAGCATTTT
v_gene: TRBV27; abundance: few; d_gene: NA; j_gene: TRBJ2-5; CDR3aa: CASSLLQGVETQYF; CDR3nt: TGTGCCAGCAGTTTATTACAGGGAGTAGAGACCCAGTACTTC
v_gene: TRBV7-8; abundance: many; d_gene: TRBD1; j_gene: TRBJ2-1; CDR3aa: CASSYRGTSPYNEQFF; CDR3nt: TGTGCCAGCAGTTACAGGGGCACCTCCCCCTACAATGAGCAGTTCTTC
v_gene: TRBV7-9; abundance: few; d_gene: NA; j_gene: TRBJ1-5; CDR3aa: CATSVGNQPQHF; CDR3nt: TGTGCCACCTCGGTAGGCAATCAGCCCCAGCATTTT
v_gene: TRBV20-1; abundance: NA; d_gene: TRBD2; j_gene: TRBJ2-7; CDR3aa: CSADRAGVSYEQYF; CDR3nt: TGCAGTGCCGATCGAGCGGGGGTCTCCTACGAGCAGTACTTC
v_gene: TRBV6-6; abundance: few; d_gene: TRBD2; j_gene: TRBJ2-7; CDR3aa: CASLSGVGSSYEQYF; CDR3nt: TGTGCCAGTCTTAGCGGGGTCGGCTCCTCCTACGAGCAGTACTTC
v_gene: TRBV10-3; abundance: few; d_gene: NA; j_gene: TRBJ1-2; CDR3aa: CAISESNGATAPDGYTF; CDR3nt: TGTGCCATCAGTGAGTCCAATGGAGCAACGGCCCCAGATGGCTACACCTTC
v_gene: TRBV7-9; abundance: NA; d_gene: NA; j_gene: TRBJ1-4; CDR3aa: CASSLDLGQSNEKLFF; CDR3nt: TGTGCCAGCAGCTTAGATTTGGGACAAAGTAATGAAAAACTGTTTTTT
v_gene: TRBV12-3/TRBV12-4; abundance: few; d_gene: NA; j_gene: TRBJ2-5; CDR3aa: CASSQLGRETQYF; CDR3nt: TGTGCCAGCAGCCAGTTAGGAAGGGAGACCCAGTACTTC
v_gene: TRBV15; abundance: few; d_gene: NA; j_gene: TRBJ1-2; CDR3aa: CATSRERGPTNYGYTF; CDR3nt: TGTGCCACCAGCAGAGAACGGGGGCCGACTAACTATGGCTACACCTTC
v_gene: TRBV6-2/TRBV6-3; abundance: few; d_gene: NA; j_gene: TRBJ2-2; CDR3aa: CASSSAGQYTGELFF; CDR3nt: TGTGCCAGCAGTTCCGCGGGACAGTACACCGGGGAGCTGTTTTTT
v_gene: TRBV7-9; abundance: few; d_gene: NA; j_gene: TRBJ2-5; CDR3aa: CASSLIGVQETQYF; CDR3nt: TGTGCCAGCAGCTTAATAGGTGTACAAGAGACCCAGTACTTC
v_gene: TRBV5-1; abundance: NA; d_gene: NA; j_gene: TRBJ2-1; CDR3aa: CASSLATGMDEQFF; CDR3nt: TGCGCCAGCAGCTTGGCGACGGGAATGGATGAGCAGTTCTTC
v_gene: TRBV4-1; abundance: NA; d_gene: NA; j_gene: TRBJ1-5; CDR3aa: CASSRRMAGEPQHF; CDR3nt: TGCGCCAGCAGCCGCCGGATGGCCGGGGAGCCCCAGCATTTT
v_gene: TRBV5-4; abundance: NA; d_gene: TRBD1; j_gene: TRBJ1-1; CDR3aa: CASREPGQGNTEAFF; CDR3nt: TGTGCCAGCAGGGAACCGGGACAGGGAAACACTGAAGCTTTCTTT
v_gene: TRBV6-4; abundance: NA; d_gene: TRBD1; j_gene: TRBJ1-2; CDR3aa: CASSATGGLSNYGYTF; CDR3nt: TGTGCCAGCAGTGCGACAGGGGGCCTTTCTAACTATGGCTACACCTTC
v_gene: TRBV9; abundance: once; d_gene: NA; j_gene: TRBJ1-2; CDR3aa: CASSATGLGGYTF; CDR3nt: TGTGCCAGCAGTGCCACAGGGTTGGGTGGCTACACCTTC
v_gene: TRBV12-3/TRBV12-4; abundance: few; d_gene: NA; j_gene: TRBJ2-3; CDR3aa: CASTQVPTDTQYF; CDR3nt: TGTGCCAGCACCCAGGTGCCCACAGATACGCAGTATTTT
v_gene: TRBV6-2/TRBV6-3; abundance: NA; d_gene: TRBD1; j_gene: TRBJ1-5; CDR3aa: CASSYNRDRNQPQHF; CDR3nt: TGTGCCAGCAGTTATAACCGGGACAGGAATCAGCCCCAGCATTTT
v_gene: TRBV27; abundance: few; d_gene: NA; j_gene: TRBJ1-4; CDR3aa: CASSFGRSEKLFF; CDR3nt: TGTGCCAGCAGTTTCGGTCGGAGTGAAAAACTGTTTTTT
v_gene: TRBV27; abundance: NA; d_gene: NA; j_gene: TRBJ2-1; CDR3aa: CASSLSRVGIEQFF; CDR3nt: TGTGCCAGCAGTTTATCTCGGGTCGGGATTGAGCAGTTCTTC
v_gene: TRBV6-4; abundance: NA; d_gene: TRBD1; j_gene: TRBJ1-2; CDR3aa: CASSDSIAGGDYGYTF; CDR3nt: TGTGCCAGCAGTGACTCGATAGCAGGGGGCGACTATGGCTACACCTTC
v_gene: TRBV7-9; abundance: NA; d_gene: TRBD2; j_gene: TRBJ2-5; CDR3aa: CASSLPGASGGRSQETQYF; CDR3nt: TGTGCCAGCAGCCTCCCGGGGGCTAGCGGGGGGCGCTCCCAAGAGACCCAGTACTTC
v_gene: TRBV7-9; abundance: NA; d_gene: NA; j_gene: TRBJ2-4; CDR3aa: CASSHLEAGTKNIQYF; CDR3nt: TGTGCCAGCAGCCACCTAGAGGCAGGAACCAAAAACATTCAGTACTTC
v_gene: TRBV12-3/TRBV12-4; abundance: many; d_gene: NA; j_gene: TRBJ2-3; CDR3aa: CASSFGYTQYF; CDR3nt: TGTGCCAGCAGTTTTGGCTATACGCAGTATTTT
v_gene: TRBV2; abundance: few; d_gene: NA; j_gene: TRBJ1-5; CDR3aa: CASGGVDQPQHF; CDR3nt: TGTGCCAGTGGTGGGGTCGACCAGCCCCAGCATTTT
v_gene: TRBV27; abundance: NA; d_gene: NA; j_gene: TRBJ2-1; CDR3aa: CASSFKGPHNEQFF; CDR3nt: TGTGCCAGCAGTTTTAAGGGACCTCACAATGAGCAGTTCTTC
v_gene: TRBV27; abundance: few; d_gene: TRBD2; j_gene: TRBJ2-3; CDR3aa: CASSPWTSGDTDTQYF; CDR3nt: TGTGCCAGCAGTCCATGGACTAGCGGGGACACAGATACGCAGTATTTT
v_gene: TRBV7-9; abundance: few; d_gene: NA; j_gene: TRBJ2-1; CDR3aa: CASSPLLGPYNEQFF; CDR3nt: TGTGCCAGCAGCCCTCTGCTGGGGCCCTACAATGAGCAGTTCTTC
v_gene: TRBV4-1; abundance: NA; d_gene: NA; j_gene: TRBJ1-1; CDR3aa: CASSQLATEGEAFF; CDR3nt: TGCGCCAGCAGCCAACTTGCGACGGAGGGTGAAGCTTTCTTT
v_gene: TRBV20-1; abundance: NA; d_gene: NA; j_gene: TRBJ2-1; CDR3aa: CSARAGVVASYNEQFF; CDR3nt: TGCAGTGCTAGAGCGGGTGTCGTGGCCTCATACAATGAGCAGTTCTTC
v_gene: TRBV4-1; abundance: NA; d_gene: NA; j_gene: TRBJ1-1; CDR3aa: CASSQDGGFEAFF; CDR3nt: TGCGCCAGCAGCCAAGACGGCGGTTTTGAAGCTTTCTTT
v_gene: TRBV7-9; abundance: few; d_gene: NA; j_gene: TRBJ1-1; CDR3aa: CASSLWAGGSTEAFF; CDR3nt: TGTGCCAGCAGCTTATGGGCGGGCGGGAGCACTGAAGCTTTCTTT
v_gene: TRBV29-1; abundance: few; d_gene: NA; j_gene: TRBJ1-2; CDR3aa: CSAPTVDYGYTF; CDR3nt: TGCAGCGCTCCGACGGTCGATTATGGCTACACCTTC
v_gene: TRBV5-5; abundance: many; d_gene: NA; j_gene: TRBJ2-7; CDR3aa: CASSLEGGSSYEQYF; CDR3nt: TGTGCCAGCAGCTTAGAGGGAGGTAGCTCCTACGAGCAGTACTTC